One and the same sample provided the 24 T cell receptor beta chains below, sequenced in a study of blood T cell repertoires in COVID-19. Data came from immunoSEQ multiplex PCR; TCRdb stores just in-frame clones and leaves some out. The sample yields about 240,000 clones, around 86% seen once. Sequenced: PBMCs or T cells enriched from blood (not recorded which). Receptors were obtained from a woman aged 40 to 50 with acute COVID-19.

This clone showed up just a few times. The V call is TRBV6-5, the J call TRBJ2-3; a weak D match, TRBD1 (6 bases). CDR3 size: 14 residues. Germline CDR1 MNHEY, CDR2 SVGAGI. The germline V and J ends were trimmed by 4 bases and 0 bases, with 8 bases remaining between them. The CDR3 bases are TGTGCCAGCAGTTTAAGGGGGAGCACAGATACGCAGTATTTT. This gives the protein CASSLRGSTDTQYF.

This sequence joins TRBV12-5 and TRBJ2-4; 9 positions agree with TRBD2. The ends lost 3 bases at V and 1 base at J; junction bases unmatched: 22. This CDR3 contains 22 residues. Germline lookup yields CDR1 LGHNT and CDR2 FRNRAP. This CDR3 is CASGFNLLAGEEGRTAKNIQYF. CDR3 nucleotides: TGTGCTAGTGGTTTCAATCTATTAGCGGGAGAAGAGGGTAGGACGGCCAAAAACATTCAGTACTTC.

Comments on this clone: The germline gene is not matched at one end of the junction; a read error may be the cause. The chain employs TRBV2 and TRBJ2-7; D perhaps matches TRBD2 (6 bases). Per the germline V gene, CDR1 is SNHLY and CDR2 is FYNNEI. CDR3 size: 11 residues. This CDR3 is CASREGPKLDF. The CDR3, as DNA: TGTGCCAGCAGGGAGGGTCCGAAGCTAGACTTC. The full variable domain, completed using reference TRBV2 and TRBJ2-7, is EPEVTQTPSHQVTQMGQEVILRCVPISNHLYFYWYRQILGQKVEFLVSFYNNEISEKSEIFDDQFSVERPDGSNFTLKIRSTKLEDSAMYFCASREGPKLDFGPGTRLTVT.

This chain connects TRBV5-8 to TRBJ2-7; tentative D call: TRBD1 (6 bases). Germline V CDR1 and CDR2: SGHTS, YDEGEE. Trimming left V 7 bases short and J 0 bases short, with 11 bases between. CDR3 length: 13 amino acids. The CDR3, as DNA: TGTGCCAGCTGGGACACGAGCTCCTACGAGCAGTACTTC. Amino acids: CASWDTSSYEQYF.

This clone was seen once. The genes are TRBV12-3 or TRBV12-4 and TRBJ2-1; D gene ambiguous. Trimming removed 5 bases at V and 6 bases at J, with 11 bases between. This CDR3 region has 13 residues. The CDR3 sequence: CASSPRQFNEQFF. The CDR3 DNA reads as TGTGCCAGCAGTCCCCGCCAGTTCAATGAGCAGTTCTTC.

The chain carries TRBV3-1 (or the pseudogene TRBV3-2) and TRBJ2-5; 7 bases fit TRBD2. V lost 4 bases, J lost 5 bases, and 10 bases stayed unmatched. This CDR3 has 15 residues. Germline CDR1 is LGHDT and CDR2 is YNNKEL (reference sequence). The CDR3 region is CASSRKGLPGETQYF. CDR3 nucleotides: TGTGCCAGCAGCCGAAAGGGACTACCAGGGGAGACCCAGTACTTC.

This clone has just one count. J is TRBJ1-5 and V is TRBV6-2 or TRBV6-3, with TRBD1 matching 9 bases. Germline V gene data show CDR1 as MNHEY and CDR2 as SVGEGT. The CDR3 is made up of 16 amino acids. V lost 6 bases, J lost 7 bases, and 13 bases stayed unmatched. CDR3 nucleotides: TGTGCCAGCAGCTCTACCCCCGGGGACAGGGAACAGCCCCAGCATTTT. Translated: CASSSTPGDREQPQHF.

The chain combines TRBV2 with TRBJ2-1; maybe TRBD1 (6 bases). Germline CDR1 and CDR2: SNHLY and FYNNEI. The CDR3 loop spans 16 amino acids. Trimming cost V 3 bases and J 6 bases, with 18 bases left between them. Here the CDR3 reads CASSDLSLLGGNEQFF. The CDR3 DNA reads as TGTGCCAGCAGTGACCTCTCCCTTTTAGGGGGCAATGAGCAGTTCTTC.

The chain has TRBV11-3 and TRBJ2-1; TRBD2 matches 9 bases. The CDR3 consists of 16 residues. Germline V gene data show CDR1 as SGHNT and CDR2 as YENEEA. Trimming took 1 base from V and 7 from J; bases not matched to a gene: 8. The DNA of the CDR3 is TGTGCCAGCAGCTTAGTTCTTGGACTAGCGTGGAATGAGCAGTTCTTC. Its translation: CASSLVLGLAWNEQFF. Complete variable domain (other parts from reference TRBV11-3 and TRBJ2-1): EAGVVQSPRYKIIEKKQPVAFWCNPISGHNTLYWYLQNLGQGPELLIRYENEEAVDDSQLPKDRFSAERLKGVDSTLKIQPAELGDSAVYLCASSLVLGLAWNEQFFGPGTRLTVL.

In this sample, this clone turned up a few times. The rearrangement links TRBV6-1 to TRBJ2-3, with 10 nucleotides matching TRBD2. Looked up from germline, CDR1 is MNHNS and CDR2 is SASEGT. The CDR3 covers 16 residues. After removal of 1 base from V and 6 bases from J, the junction contained 7 bases not matched to a gene. The CDR3 protein is CASSEGLAGVGDTQYF. The CDR3 nucleotides are TGTGCCAGCAGTGAAGGTCTAGCGGGAGTGGGCGATACGCAGTATTTT.

This chain connects TRBV30 to TRBJ1-1; D is unclear. Trimming left V 4 bases short and J 0 bases short, with 12 bases between. There are 14 residues in the CDR3. CDR1 and CDR2 from the germline V gene are GTSNPN and SVGIG (reference sequence). CDR3 sequence (DNA): TGTGCCTGGAATGATGGGCTCATGAACACTGAAGCTTTCTTT. Translating it yields CAWNDGLMNTEAFF.

Written as DNA, the CDR3 is TGTGCCAGCAGTCTAGGGTGGCAGGGCCCGCTGTTTTTT. As protein: CASSLGWQGPLFF. V gene TRBV12-3 or TRBV12-4 combines with J gene TRBJ2-2, with D possibly matching TRBD1 (5 bases). V gave up 5 bases and J gave up 13 bases, with 17 bases separating them. The CDR3 totals 13 residues.

The count of this clone is one. This rearrangement joins TRBV7-9 to TRBJ2-1; 12 bases agree with TRBD2. The length of the CDR3 is 17 residues. The ends lost 1 base at V and 8 bases at J; junction bases unmatched: 9. CDR1 and CDR2 (germline): SEHNR, FQNEAQ (reference sequence). This CDR3 is CASSLGLTSGRGDEQFF. The CDR3 DNA reads as TGTGCCAGCAGCTTAGGCCTGACTAGCGGGAGAGGCGATGAGCAGTTCTTC.

V and J are TRBV5-1 and TRBJ2-5, with D perhaps TRBD1 (6 bases). V was clipped by 3 bases and J by 1 base, with 16 bases between them. This CDR3 spans 16 amino acids. CDR1 is SGHRS and CDR2 is YFSETQ in the germline V gene. This chain's CDR3 is CASSSPQGIGQETQYF. The CDR3 nucleotides are TGCGCCAGCAGCTCCCCACAGGGTATCGGCCAAGAGACCCAGTACTTC.

The CDR3 is CASSIGVGGISNQPQHF. In nucleotides, the CDR3 is TGTGCCAGTAGTATCGGTGTCGGGGGGATTAGCAATCAGCCCCAGCATTTT. V is TRBV19 and J is TRBJ1-5; maybe TRBD1 (5 bases). The ends were cut back, 3 bases at V and 0 bases at J, with 15 bases in the middle. The CDR3 sequence is 17 residues long. Germline V gene data show CDR1 as LNHDA and CDR2 as SQIVND (reference sequence).

V gene TRBV5-1 combines with J gene TRBJ2-1, with 8 bases that match TRBD2. V trimming: 3 bases; J trimming: 8 bases; junction bases outside the gene matches: 4. The CDR3 runs 13 residues. Germline V gene lookup returns CDR1 SGHRS and CDR2 YFSETQ. CDR3 loop: CASSSGGFDEQFF. The CDR3 DNA follows: TGCGCCAGCAGCTCGGGGGGGTTCGATGAGCAGTTCTTC.

This rearrangement joins TRBV6-5 to TRBJ1-4; TRBD1 is a possible D gene (6 bases). Deletions cut 0 bases from V and 7 bases from J, with 12 bases between. The CDR3 has 15 residues. Germline loops: CDR1 MNHEY, CDR2 SVGAGI. The CDR3 loop reads CASSYSGRGPEKLFF. CDR3 in DNA: TGTGCCAGCAGTTACTCGGGCAGGGGACCTGAAAAACTGTTTTTT.

The chain links TRBV5-1 to TRBJ1-2; D unclear. Per germline, CDR1 SGHRS and CDR2 YFSETQ. There are 16 residues in the CDR3. The ends were cut back, 0 bases at V and 0 bases at J, with 12 bases in the middle. The CDR3 here is CASSLDPGEANYGYTF. DNA of the CDR3: TGCGCCAGCAGCTTGGATCCGGGAGAGGCTAACTATGGCTACACCTTC. The variable domain in full, with the rest retrieved from reference TRBV5-1 and TRBJ1-2, is KAGVTQTPRYLIKTRGQQVTLSCSPISGHRSVSWYQQTPGQGLQFLFEYFSETQRNKGNFPGRFSGRQFSNSRSEMNVSTLELGDSALYLCASSLDPGEANYGYTFGSGTRLTVV.

The V and J genes are TRBV12-3 or TRBV12-4 and TRBJ2-7; unclear D gene. V was trimmed by 3 bases and J by 2 bases, leaving 5 bases between them. The CDR3 runs to 12 residues. Here the CDR3 reads CASSLSPYEQYF. In nucleotides, the CDR3 is TGTGCCAGCAGTTTGAGCCCCTACGAGCAGTACTTC.

This clone was found once. The chain couples TRBV7-9 to TRBJ2-5, with 10 nucleotides matching TRBD1. The CDR3 sequence is 15 residues long. Trimming at V came to 6 bases and at J to 5 bases, leaving 9 bases not matched to a gene. Germline V CDR1 and CDR2: SEHNR, FQNEAQ (reference sequence). CDR3 sequence: CASSSLTGGAETQYF. CDR3 sequence (DNA): TGTGCCAGCAGTTCCCTGACAGGGGGCGCGGAGACCCAGTACTTC.

V usage is TRBV6-5 and J usage is TRBJ2-7, with D tentatively TRBD1 (6 bases). The CDR3 length is 14 residues. Germline V CDR1 and CDR2: MNHEY, SVGAGI. The ends were cut back, 4 bases at V and 7 bases at J, with 17 bases in the middle. The CDR3 sequence: CASSSGQHLGEQYF. In DNA form, the CDR3 reads TGTGCCAGCAGTTCCGGACAGCATTTGGGGGAGCAGTACTTC.

The chain carries TRBV6-5 and TRBJ1-6; 8 nucleotides align to TRBD1. The germline CDR1 and CDR2 sequences are MNHEY and SVGAGI. The CDR3 covers 15 residues. V shed 2 bases, J shed 8 bases, and the junction held 5 bases outside the gene matches. The CDR3 is CASSYTGQAYSPLHF. The CDR3 DNA reads TGTGCCAGCAGTTACACGGGACAGGCGTATTCACCCCTCCACTTT.

V usage is TRBV23-1 and J usage is TRBJ2-3; TRBD1 agrees at 7 bases. TRBV23-1 carries the ORF label, with uncertain function. CDR3 length equals 17 residues. J gave up 2 bases and V 2 bases, and 10 bases lay outside the gene matches. The CDR3 DNA reads TGCGCCAGCAGTCAACGGAGACAGGGCAAAATCACAGATACGCAGTATTTT. Its protein product is CASSQRRQGKITDTQYF.

This clone was observed a single time. The chain is built from TRBV19 and TRBJ2-3; 8 nucleotides match TRBD1. The germline V gene has CDR1 LNHDA and CDR2 SQIVND (reference sequence). The CDR3 totals 14 residues. V lost 5 bases to trimming and J lost 1 base; unmatched junction nucleotides: 2. CDR3 DNA: TGTGCCAGTAGTGCGACAGGGGGCACAGATACGCAGTATTTT. Amino acid sequence: CASSATGGTDTQYF.